Reported below is one TCR beta chain. Its antigen remains unidentified. Sequencing of the DNA from cultured CD4+ T cells was carried out with the Oncomine TCR Beta short-read assay. MiXCR, run by TCRdb on the PCR reads, gives a single entry per CDR3 protein. Altogether approximately 11,000 distinct CDR3 sequences are present, roughly a third being singletons, with the ten largest covering 7.5% to 9%. This entry comes from a study of vaccination and CD4 T cells after COVID-19. Regarding the study as a whole: SARS-CoV-2-reactive clonotypes showed a nonsignificant median rise from about 20 to 38.

Treatment: approximately nine-day PBMC culture with coronavirus spike peptide pools or control peptides (ViraFEST assay). TCRs were sequenced by ViraFEST after antigen-specific T cells had been expanded with peptide pools. Each of days 3 and 7 saw half the medium replaced by fresh IL-2 medium. Cells were cultured for more than eight days, and then CD4+ T cells were isolated by negative selection. The CDR3 totals 15 residues. Germline CDR1 and CDR2: SGHTA and FQGNSA. V lost 5 bases, J lost 2 bases, and 14 bases lay in between. The chain couples TRBV7-2 to TRBJ2-3; D tentatively reads TRBD1 or TRBD2 (5 bases each). This TCR was sampled from a human donor who had recovered from COVID-19. The sample taken for sequencing was CD4+ T cells from blood, cultured in vitro. The CDR3 nucleotides read TGTGCCAGCAGCCTCTTTTCGGGGCCCACAGATACGCAGTATTTT. This encodes CASSLFSGPTDTQYF. The whole variable domain, filled in from reference TRBV7-2 and TRBJ2-3, reads GAGVSQSPSNKVTEKGKDVELRCDPISGHTALYWYRQSLGQGLEFLIYFQGNSAPDKSGLPSDRFSAERTGGSVSTLTIQRTQQEDSAVYLCASSLFSGPTDTQYFGPGTRLTVL.